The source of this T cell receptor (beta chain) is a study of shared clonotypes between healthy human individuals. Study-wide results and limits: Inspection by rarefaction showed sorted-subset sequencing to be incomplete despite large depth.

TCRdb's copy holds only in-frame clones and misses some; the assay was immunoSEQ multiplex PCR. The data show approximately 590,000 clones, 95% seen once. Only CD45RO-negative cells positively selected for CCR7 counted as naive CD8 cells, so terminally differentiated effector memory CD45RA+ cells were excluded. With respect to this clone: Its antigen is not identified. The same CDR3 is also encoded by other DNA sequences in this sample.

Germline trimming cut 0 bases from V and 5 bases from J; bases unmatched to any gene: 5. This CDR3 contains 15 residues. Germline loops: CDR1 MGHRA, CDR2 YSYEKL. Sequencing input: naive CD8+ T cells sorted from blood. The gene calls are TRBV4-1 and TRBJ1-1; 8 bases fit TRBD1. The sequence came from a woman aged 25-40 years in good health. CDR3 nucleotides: TGCGCCAGCAGCCAAGAGGGCAGGGGGCTTACTGAAGCTTTCTTT. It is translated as CASSQEGRGLTEAFF.